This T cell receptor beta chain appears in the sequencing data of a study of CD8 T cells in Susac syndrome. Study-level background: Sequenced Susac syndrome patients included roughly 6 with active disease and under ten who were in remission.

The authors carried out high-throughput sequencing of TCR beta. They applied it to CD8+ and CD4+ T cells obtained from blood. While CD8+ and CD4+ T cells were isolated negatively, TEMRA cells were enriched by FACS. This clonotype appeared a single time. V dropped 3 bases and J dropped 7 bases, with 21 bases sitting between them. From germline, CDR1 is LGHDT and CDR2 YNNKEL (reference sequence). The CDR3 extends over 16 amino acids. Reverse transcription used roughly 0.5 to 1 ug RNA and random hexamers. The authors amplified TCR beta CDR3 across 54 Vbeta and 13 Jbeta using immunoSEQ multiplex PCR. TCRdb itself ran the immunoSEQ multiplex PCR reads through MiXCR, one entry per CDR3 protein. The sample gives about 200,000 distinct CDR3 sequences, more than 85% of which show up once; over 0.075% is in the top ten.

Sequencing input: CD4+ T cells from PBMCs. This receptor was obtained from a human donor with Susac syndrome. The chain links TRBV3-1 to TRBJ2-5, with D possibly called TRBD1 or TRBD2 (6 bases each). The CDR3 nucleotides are TGTGCCAGCAGCCATGGTCTGACTAGAGGGGGATGGACCCAGTACTTC. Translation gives CASSHGLTRGGWTQYF.